Below are 26 T cell receptor beta chains sequenced from a single sample in a study of blood T cell repertoires in COVID-19 (dated by TCRdb to the early 2020s). Preparation of the library involved the immunoSEQ multiplex PCR assay. The table was pulled from immuneACCESS by TCRdb, which kept in-frame rearrangements only. Such tables lose some clones; where checked, under half of the loss comes from unresolved V genes, and the rest has no known cause. The sample table shows roughly 130,000 clones, and approximately 85% are seen once. Of the sample, roughly 3.4% is held by the ten largest clones. The sequencing input was PBMCs or T cells enriched from blood (not recorded which). The receptors originated from a woman between 50 and 59 years old with acute COVID-19.

The rearrangement joins TRBV29-1 to TRBJ2-7; tentative D call: TRBD1 (5 bases). Germline V CDR1 and CDR2: SQVTM, ANQGSEA. Deletions cut 4 bases from V and 0 bases from J, with 13 bases between. There are 14 residues in the CDR3. The CDR3 DNA follows: TGCAGCGTTGGGGTGGGGCTGCCCTCCTACGAGCAGTACTTC. Protein: CSVGVGLPSYEQYF.

The chain joins TRBV2 to TRBJ2-2; 9 bases line up with TRBD2. The CDR3 totals 14 residues. With V trimmed by 6 bases and J by 5 bases, 4 bases remained unmatched. CDR1 SNHLY and CDR2 FYNNEI come from the germline V gene. The CDR3 protein is CASRREGGTGELFF. The CDR3 region has the DNA TGTGCCAGCAGGCGGGAGGGAGGGACCGGGGAGCTGTTTTTT. The full variable domain, in which reference TRBV2 and TRBJ2-2 provide the parts outside the CDR3, is EPEVTQTPSHQVTQMGQEVILRCVPISNHLYFYWYRQILGQKVEFLVSFYNNEISEKSEIFDDQFSVERPDGSNFTLKIRSTKLEDSAMYFCASRREGGTGELFFGEGSRLTVL.

V and J are TRBV30 and TRBJ2-1, with D possibly matching TRBD2 (6 bases). The germline V gene encodes CDR1 GTSNPN and CDR2 SVGIG (reference sequence). Trimming left V 4 bases short and J 7 bases short, with 20 bases between. The CDR3 runs 15 residues. The CDR3 nucleotides read TGTGCCTGGATTCCGAGCGGGCTGGGGTGTAATGAGCAGTTCTTC. Translation gives CAWIPSGLGCNEQFF.

The V gene is TRBV19, the J gene TRBJ1-2; D might be TRBD1 (6 bases). In germline, CDR1 is LNHDA, CDR2 SQIVND (reference sequence). CDR3 length: 13 amino acids. The V end was cut by 8 bases, the J end by 5 bases, with 15 bases between. The CDR3 nucleotides are TGTGCCAGTCGCGGACAGTCCCTATATGGCTACACCTTC. It translates to CASRGQSLYGYTF.

CDR3 amino acids: CASADREETQYF. Here the CDR3 DNA reads TGTGCCAGCGCCGACAGGGAAGAGACCCAGTACTTC. This chain links TRBV5-4 with TRBJ2-5, with 7 bases that match TRBD1. Looked up from germline, CDR1 is SGHNT and CDR2 is YYREEE (reference sequence). The junction had 3 bases not matched to a gene; V was cut back by 7 bases and J by 3 bases. The CDR3 contains 12 residues.

The chain couples TRBV15 to TRBJ2-5; possible D gene TRBD2, 6 bases. The germline gives CDR1 LNHNV, CDR2 YYDKDF (reference sequence). The CDR3 extends over 13 amino acids. The germline V and J ends were trimmed by 0 bases and 5 bases, with 7 bases remaining between them. CDR3 protein: CATSREEGETQYF. The CDR3 coding sequence is TGTGCCACCAGCAGAGAGGAGGGGGAGACCCAGTACTTC.

V gene TRBV5-4 combines with J gene TRBJ1-3; D may be TRBD1 (5 bases). From germline, CDR1 is SGHNT and CDR2 YYREEE (reference sequence). CDR3 size: 15 residues. The V and J ends lost 0 bases and 1 base respectively, with 8 bases between them. Here the CDR3 reads CASSLDPGSGNTIYF. The CDR3 coding sequence is TGTGCCAGCAGCTTGGATCCAGGGTCTGGAAACACCATATATTTT.

The chain recombines TRBV30 with TRBJ1-1, with a weak D call TRBD1 (6 bases). CDR3 length: 15 amino acids. V lost 0 bases to trimming and J lost 1 base, with 12 bases between them. The germline CDR1 and CDR2 sequences are GTSNPN and SVGIG (reference sequence). The CDR3 here is CAWSVGVGANTEAFF. In nucleotides, the CDR3 is TGTGCCTGGAGTGTAGGGGTGGGGGCGAACACTGAAGCTTTCTTT.

The chain carries TRBV27 and TRBJ2-7; 10 bases align to TRBD2. The junction had 8 bases not matched to a gene; V was cut back by 5 bases and J by 1 base. The CDR3 has 16 amino acids. CDR1 MNHEY and CDR2 SMNVEV come from the germline V gene (reference sequence). CDR3 region: CASSTLAGALSYEQYF. CDR3 DNA sequence: TGTGCCAGCAGTACCCTAGCGGGAGCGTTGTCCTACGAGCAGTACTTC.

The chain links TRBV4-2 to TRBJ2-5; 8 positions match TRBD2. This CDR3 has 15 amino acids. J gave up 4 bases and V 5 bases, and 9 bases lay outside the gene matches. Germline CDR1 is LGHNA and CDR2 is YNFKEQ. The CDR3 bases are TGTGCCAGCAGCGACGTTAGCGGGATGAGAGAGACCCAGTACTTC. Its protein product is CASSDVSGMRETQYF.

The chain joins TRBV5-5 to TRBJ2-6; D remains unclear. Trimming cost V 0 bases and J 4 bases, with 5 bases left between them. The germline V gene has CDR1 SGHKS and CDR2 YYEKEE (reference sequence). The CDR3 spans 14 residues. The CDR3 sequence: CASSLVLGANVLTF. In nucleotides, the CDR3 is TGTGCCAGCAGCTTGGTGTTAGGGGCCAACGTCCTGACTTTC.

The V call is TRBV30, the J call TRBJ1-1; maybe TRBD1 (6 bases). This CDR3 is built from 13 residues. Germline V gene sequence: CDR1 GTSNPN, CDR2 SVGIG (reference sequence). V was clipped by 5 bases and J by 1 base, with 11 bases between them. Written as DNA, the CDR3 is TGTGCCTGGTCTAGGACAGAGAACACTGAAGCTTTCTTT. Translating it yields CAWSRTENTEAFF. The complete variable domain, with remaining parts taken from reference TRBV30 and TRBJ1-1, reads SQTIHQWPATLVQPVGSPLSLECTVEGTSNPNLYWYRQAAGRGLQLLFYSVGIGQISSEVPQNLSASRPQDRQFILSSKKLLLSDSGFYLCAWSRTENTEAFFGQGTRLTVV.

V is TRBV15 and J is TRBJ2-3, with no clear D. The CDR3 totals 13 residues. Per the germline V gene, CDR1 is LNHNV and CDR2 is YYDKDF (reference sequence). The V and J ends lost 5 bases and 0 bases respectively, with 6 bases between them. CDR3: CATSPSSTDTQYF. For the CDR3, the DNA is TGTGCCACCAGCCCGAGTAGCACAGATACGCAGTATTTT.

J is TRBJ2-7 and V is TRBV14; 8 bases agree with TRBD1. There are 15 residues in the CDR3. Germline values: CDR1 SGHDN, CDR2 FVKESK. With V trimmed by 1 base and J by 1 base, 3 bases remained unmatched. The CDR3 loop reads CASSQGTGNSYEQYF. In DNA form, the CDR3 reads TGTGCCAGCAGCCAAGGGACAGGGAATTCCTACGAGCAGTACTTC.

CDR3 in amino acids: CASSSASGRHTDTQYF. In DNA, the CDR3 is TGTGCCAGCAGCTCAGCTAGCGGGAGACACACAGATACGCAGTATTTT. The chain is built from TRBV11-3 and TRBJ2-3, with 10 bases aligning to TRBD2. Germline CDR1 reads SGHNT; CDR2 reads YENEEA. There are 16 residues in the CDR3. Trimming removed 4 bases from V and 2 bases from J; junction bases left unmatched: 6.

The chain carries TRBV18 and TRBJ2-7; 7 bases map to TRBD2. The V segment lost 3 bases and the J segment 3 bases; nucleotides outside the gene matches: 11. Germline V gene sequence: CDR1 KGHSH, CDR2 LQKENI. The CDR3 spans 16 residues. CDR3 protein: CASSPQKRDVFYEQYF. The CDR3 coding sequence is TGTGCCAGCTCACCCCAAAAGCGGGATGTGTTCTACGAGCAGTACTTC.

The J gene is TRBJ1-2, the V gene TRBV6-5; no clear D. The CDR3 runs to 12 residues. Germline V gene lookup returns CDR1 MNHEY and CDR2 SVGAGI. V lost 8 bases, J lost 5 bases, and 12 bases lay in between. CDR3 protein: CASVDVEYGYTF. Written as DNA, the CDR3 is TGTGCCAGCGTGGATGTGGAGTATGGCTACACCTTC.

The chain has TRBV2 and TRBJ2-3; D might be TRBD2 (6 bases). The germline V gene encodes CDR1 SNHLY and CDR2 FYNNEI. The CDR3 covers 14 residues. V was pared by 6 bases and J by 3 bases, with 13 bases between. For the CDR3, the DNA is TGTGCCAGCAGGGAGGGATTTGAAACAGATACGCAGTATTTT. It is translated as CASREGFETDTQYF.

V and J are TRBV18 and TRBJ2-7; 11 bases map to TRBD1. Germline V lookup: CDR1 KGHSH, CDR2 LQKENI. After removal of 3 bases from V and 6 bases from J, the junction contained 4 bases not matched to a gene. This CDR3 contains 14 residues. CDR3 nucleotide sequence: TGTGCCAGCTCACCCTGGGACAGGGGGGCCGAGCAGTACTTC. As protein: CASSPWDRGAEQYF.

V usage is TRBV4-1 and J usage is TRBJ2-7; possibly TRBD2 for D (6 bases). CDR1 MGHRA and CDR2 YSYEKL come from the germline V gene. V was cut by 3 bases and J by 1 base, with 22 bases left in between. This CDR3 has 18 amino acids. The CDR3 loop reads CASSHLGGPGVKSYEQYF. In DNA, the CDR3 is TGCGCCAGCAGCCATTTGGGGGGACCGGGGGTGAAATCCTACGAGCAGTACTTC.

The chain has TRBV7-2 and TRBJ2-3, with 8 positions matching TRBD2. The V segment lost 1 base and the J segment 6 bases; nucleotides outside the gene matches: 6. This CDR3 contains 15 residues. CDR1 SGHTA and CDR2 FQGNSA come from the germline V gene. CDR3 DNA: TGTGCCAGCAGCTTAGGGGGACTAGGGGGTGATACGCAGTATTTT. It is translated as CASSLGGLGGDTQYF.

The chain employs TRBV19 and TRBJ1-5; D is perhaps TRBD1 (6 bases). Looked up from germline, CDR1 is LNHDA and CDR2 is SQIVND (reference sequence). The V gene lost 5 bases and the J gene lost 3 bases, with 11 bases spanning the gap. The CDR3 is 14 residues long. CDR3 coding DNA: TGTGCCAGTAGTTTGACAGGAATCAATCAGCCCCAGCATTTT. Translating gives CASSLTGINQPQHF.

This rearrangement joins TRBV30 to TRBJ1-6, with 8 bases identical to TRBD1. V shed 4 bases and J 10 bases; nucleotides not matched to a gene: 12. Germline-derived CDR1 and CDR2 are GTSNPN and SVGIG (reference sequence). The CDR3 consists of 15 residues. As DNA, the CDR3 is TGTGCCTGGACCCGACGGACAGGGAGGGAATCACCCCTCCACTTT. It translates to CAWTRRTGRESPLHF.

This clone was observed a single time. The V gene is TRBV11-2, the J gene TRBJ2-7, with a tentative D call TRBD1 (5 bases). The CDR3 totals 15 residues. V gave up 0 bases and J gave up 3 bases, with 12 bases separating them. Germline CDR1 reads SGHAT; CDR2 reads FQNNGV. Here the CDR3 DNA reads TGTGCCAGCAGCTTAGATAGTTGGGGCTTCTACGAGCAGTACTTC. Translated: CASSLDSWGFYEQYF.

As concerns this clone: In the same sample, other DNA sequences code for this CDR3. V and J are TRBV19 and TRBJ1-4; possible D gene TRBD1, 6 bases. There are 14 residues in the CDR3. Trimming shortened V by 3 bases and J by 3 bases, and 8 bases separated the two germline ends. The V gene's germline CDR1 is LNHDA and CDR2 SQIVND (reference sequence). The DNA for the CDR3 is TGTGCCAGTAGTATCAGGGGCTCTAATGAAAAACTGTTTTTT. Protein sequence: CASSIRGSNEKLFF.

V gene TRBV19 combines with J gene TRBJ1-3, with 7 nucleotides matching TRBD1. V lost 6 bases, J lost 1 base, and 9 bases stayed unmatched. The CDR3 is made up of 16 amino acids. Germline V lookup: CDR1 LNHDA, CDR2 SQIVND (reference sequence). The CDR3 region is CASRSQGVVSGNTIYF. The CDR3 bases are TGTGCCAGTAGATCCCAGGGGGTAGTTTCTGGAAACACCATATATTTT.